The 30 T cell receptor beta chains below come from one sample, sequenced in a study of CD8+CD57+ T cells in acquired aplastic anemia. The use of genomic DNA as template underpinned the TCR beta VDJ and CDR3 profiling. MiXCR, applied by TCRdb to the reads, yields one record per CDR3 protein. The sample lists more than 150,000 distinct CDR3 sequences, approximately 45% occurring once. Sequenced sample: sorted CD4+, CD8+, or CD8+CD57+ T cells (not recorded which) from PBMCs. Source of these receptors: a human donor in good health.

This clonotype occurred many times. This sequence joins TRBV7-2 and TRBJ2-5; D is possibly TRBD1 (5 bases). CDR3 length equals 14 residues. Trimming took 4 bases from V and 5 from J, leaving 14 bases between them. Germline-derived CDR1 and CDR2 are SGHTA and FQGNSA. The CDR3 protein is CASSSRTPLETQYF. The CDR3 coding sequence is TGTGCCAGCAGCTCTAGGACACCTCTGGAGACCCAGTACTTC.

This clonotype has ten or more counts. The rearrangement joins TRBV19 to TRBJ2-7; perhaps D is TRBD1 or TRBD2 (5 bases each). V shed 0 bases and J shed 2 bases, with 11 bases lying between them. CDR3 length: 15 amino acids. CDR1 is LNHDA, CDR2 SQIVND, per germline (reference sequence). The CDR3 DNA is TGTGCCAGTAGTATAGATCTTGGGACCCCCTACGAGCAGTACTTC. This translates into CASSIDLGTPYEQYF.

This clonotype was seen a few times. This chain links TRBV2 with TRBJ1-1; TRBD1 is a possible D gene (6 bases). V was pared by 8 bases and J by 5 bases, with 12 bases between. Germline CDR1 is SNHLY and CDR2 is FYNNEI. This CDR3 is built from 12 residues. The DNA of the CDR3 is TGTGCCAGCCAGACAGGTAGGACTGAAGCTTTCTTT. Amino acids: CASQTGRTEAFF.

This clonotype came up a few times. The CDR3 bases are TGCAGTACTTGGGGACCCTACGAGCAGTACTTC. Translation gives CSTWGPYEQYF. The chain uses TRBV29-1 and TRBJ2-7, with D perhaps TRBD1 or TRBD2 (5 bases each). The CDR3 extends over 11 amino acids. Germline CDR1 SQVTM, CDR2 ANQGSEA.

Remarks on this clonotype: A much larger clone differs from this one at a single base, so this may be a read error. The chain carries TRBV5-1 and TRBJ2-1; 8 positions match TRBD2. The CDR3 consists of 15 residues. CDR1 and CDR2 from the germline V gene are SGHRS and YFSETQ. The CDR3, as DNA: TGCGCCAGCAGCTTGGTATTAGCGGGGCACAAAGAGCAGTTCTTC. Protein product: CASSLVLAGHKEQFF. Drawing the rest from reference TRBV5-1 and TRBJ2-1, the complete variable domain is KAGVTQTPRYLIKTRGQQVTLSCSPISGHRSVSWYQQTPGQGLQFLFEYFSETQRNKGNFPGRFSGRQFSNSRSEMNVSTLELGDSALYLCASSLVLAGHKEQFFGPGTRLTVL.

The chain couples TRBV6-1 to TRBJ2-3, with 14 bases fitting TRBD2. CDR3 length equals 15 residues. V shed 4 bases and J 4 bases; nucleotides not matched to a gene: 1. The germline V gene has CDR1 MNHNS and CDR2 SASEGT. This CDR3 reads CASSGLAGGPDTQYF. DNA of the CDR3: TGTGCCAGCAGTGGACTAGCGGGAGGGCCAGATACGCAGTATTTT.

This clonotype was recorded many times. The chain carries TRBV10-3 and TRBJ2-7, with a tentative D call TRBD2 (6 bases). This CDR3 is 13 amino acids long. Germline V gives CDR1 ENHRY, CDR2 SYGVKD. V lost 1 base, J lost 6 bases, and 10 bases lay in between. The CDR3 nucleotides read TGTGCCATCAGTGAGTGGGAGGATCCCGAGCAGTACTTC. Its translation is CAISEWEDPEQYF.

The CDR3 sequence is CASRGTVASEKLFF. The CDR3 bases are TGTGCCAGCAGGGGGACCGTCGCCAGCGAAAAACTGTTTTTT. The J gene is TRBJ1-4, the V gene TRBV2, with D possibly matching TRBD1 (5 bases). CDR3 length: 14 amino acids. The germline gives CDR1 SNHLY, CDR2 FYNNEI. V lost 6 bases, J lost 8 bases, and 16 bases lay in between.

This clonotype was seen many times. This chain uses TRBV20-1 with TRBJ2-2, with 8 positions matching TRBD2. Germline-derived CDR1 and CDR2 are DFQATT and SNEGSKA (reference sequence). The CDR3 is made up of 15 amino acids. Trimming at V came to 0 bases and at J to 5 bases, leaving 5 bases not matched to a gene. CDR3 nucleotide sequence: TGCAGTGCTAGAGAACCGGGGACTAGAACCGGGGAGCTGTTTTTT. Translation gives CSAREPGTRTGELFF.

This clonotype occurred a few times. V gene TRBV7-9 combines with J gene TRBJ1-1; D is unclear. Trimming removed 4 bases at V and 0 bases at J, with 6 bases between. Germline-derived CDR1 and CDR2 are SEHNR and FQNEAQ (reference sequence). The CDR3 has 13 amino acids. CDR3 DNA sequence: TGTGCCAGCAGCTCCATCATGAACACTGAAGCTTTCTTT. Residues: CASSSIMNTEAFF.

This clonotype was seen only a few times. The chain couples TRBV19 to TRBJ2-2; D remains ambiguous. The CDR3 contains 15 residues. V lost 5 bases and J lost 0, with 10 bases in between. CDR1 and CDR2 from the germline V gene are LNHDA and SQIVND (reference sequence). The CDR3 nucleotides are TGTGCCAGTAGTCGTGTTTTCCCGAACACCGGGGAGCTGTTTTTT. It translates to CASSRVFPNTGELFF.

This clonotype occurred many times. The chain carries TRBV7-3 and TRBJ2-3; D may be TRBD2 (6 bases). The CDR3 totals 14 residues. Deletions cut 8 bases from V and 5 bases from J, with 17 bases between. CDR1 SGHTA and CDR2 FQGTGA come from the germline V gene. The CDR3 DNA follows: TGTGCCAGCGGGCGGGGAGATAAATTAGATACGCAGTATTTT. Translation: CASGRGDKLDTQYF.

This chain uses TRBV2 with TRBJ2-7, with 14 positions matching TRBD2. CDR3 length: 14 amino acids. Trimming at V came to 8 bases and at J to 5 bases, leaving 5 bases not matched to a gene. CDR1 is SNHLY and CDR2 is FYNNEI in the germline V gene. As DNA, the CDR3 is TGTGCCAGCCAGGGACTAGCGGGAGTAGACGAGCAGTACTTC. Translated, it gives CASQGLAGVDEQYF.

This clonotype was seen many times. This sequence joins TRBV7-2 and TRBJ2-1; 9 nucleotides align to TRBD2. With V trimmed by 1 base and J by 4 bases, 5 bases remained unmatched. Per germline, CDR1 SGHTA and CDR2 FQGNSA. The CDR3 runs 16 residues. DNA for the CDR3: TGTGCCAGCAGCTTAGTACGGACTAGCGTATACAATGAGCAGTTCTTC. Its translation is CASSLVRTSVYNEQFF. Complete variable domain (other parts from reference TRBV7-2 and TRBJ2-1): GAGVSQSPSNKVTEKGKDVELRCDPISGHTALYWYRQSLGQGLEFLIYFQGNSAPDKSGLPSDRFSAERTGGSVSTLTIQRTQQEDSAVYLCASSLVRTSVYNEQFFGPGTRLTVL.

This clonotype was seen a few times. The CDR3 does not end in the conserved phenylalanine or tryptophan, so this is likely a read error. No DNA is shown, since the ends of the CDR3 on it are uncertain; the CDR3 is the one TCRdb lists. The chain recombines TRBV24-1 with TRBJ1-2. Per germline, CDR1 KGHDR and CDR2 SFDVKD. Ends included, the CDR3 has 12 residues. The CDR3 loop reads CATSLAESLAVG.

This clonotype was counted at least ten times. The chain joins TRBV7-8 to TRBJ1-2; D may be TRBD1 (5 bases). V was trimmed by 5 bases and J by 2 bases, leaving 12 bases between them. CDR3 length: 14 residues. Germline V lookup: CDR1 SGHVS, CDR2 FQNEAQ. The CDR3 sequence: CASSIRGANYGYTF. For the CDR3, the DNA is TGTGCCAGCAGCATCCGCGGGGCCAACTATGGCTACACCTTC.

This chain connects TRBV20-1 to TRBJ1-6; TRBD1 might be the D (6 bases). The CDR3 sequence is 15 residues long. Deletions cut 0 bases from V and 7 bases from J, with 13 bases between. In germline, CDR1 is DFQATT, CDR2 SNEGSKA (reference sequence). The CDR3: CSARDSGQINSPLHF. CDR3 DNA sequence: TGCAGTGCTAGAGATTCCGGACAGATAAATTCACCCCTCCACTTT.

V gene TRBV24-1 combines with J gene TRBJ2-3; D may be TRBD1 (5 bases). Germline V gene sequence: CDR1 KGHDR, CDR2 SFDVKD. CDR3 length equals 14 residues. The germline V and J ends were trimmed by 3 bases and 6 bases, with 12 bases remaining between them. Written as DNA, the CDR3 is TGTGCCACCAGTGATCGACAGAGCATGGATACGCAGTATTTT. Protein product: CATSDRQSMDTQYF.

This CDR3 is CASSVVGTASYNEQFF. For the CDR3, the DNA is TGTGCCAGCAGCGTAGTTGGGACAGCTTCCTACAATGAGCAGTTCTTC. The chain has TRBV9 and TRBJ2-1, with 7 positions matching TRBD1. There are 16 residues in the CDR3. The junction had 4 bases not matched to a gene; V was cut back by 0 bases and J by 1 base. Germline assignment: CDR1 SGDLS and CDR2 YYNGEE.

This clonotype was seen many times. The chain recombines TRBV5-1 with TRBJ2-1; TRBD1 matches at 7 bases. The trim removed 2 bases at V and 3 bases at J, leaving 5 bases unmatched. CDR3 length: 15 residues. CDR1 is SGHRS and CDR2 is YFSETQ in the germline V gene. The CDR3 bases are TGCGCCAGCAGCTTAGGGGGCTGGGGCTACAATGAGCAGTTCTTC. It is translated as CASSLGGWGYNEQFF.

This clonotype came up once. The chain couples TRBV29-1 to TRBJ2-7; unclear D gene. Trimming took 3 bases from V and 7 from J, leaving 10 bases between them. The CDR3 covers 11 residues. The germline V gene has CDR1 SQVTM and CDR2 ANQGSEA. The DNA for the CDR3 is TGCAGCGTTGATCTCGGCTCGGAGCAGTACTTC. It yields the protein CSVDLGSEQYF.

The chain links TRBV19 to TRBJ2-7; D possibly matches TRBD1 or TRBD2 (5 bases each). The CDR3 loop spans 15 amino acids. V dropped 5 bases and J dropped 4 bases, with 18 bases sitting between them. The germline gives CDR1 LNHDA, CDR2 SQIVND (reference sequence). The CDR3 bases are TGTGCCAGTAGTCCGGGGCTAGCCTCTCGGTACGAGCAGTACTTC. Amino acid sequence: CASSPGLASRYEQYF.

The CDR3 DNA follows: TGCAGCGTTGAAGATCTTCGGGACGGCTCCTACGAGCAGTACTTC. Translation gives CSVEDLRDGSYEQYF. The V gene is TRBV29-1, the J gene TRBJ2-7; D is possibly TRBD1 or TRBD2 (5 bases each). V was clipped by 0 bases and J by 0 bases, with 12 bases between them. The CDR3 extends over 15 amino acids. Germline V lookup: CDR1 SQVTM, CDR2 ANQGSEA.

The rearrangement uses TRBV15 and TRBJ2-7; 10 bases line up with TRBD1. V shed 5 bases and J 5 bases; nucleotides not matched to a gene: 6. Germline V gene lookup returns CDR1 LNHNV and CDR2 YYDKDF (reference sequence). This CDR3 has 14 residues. The CDR3 sequence is CATSLTGGRDEQYF. DNA for the CDR3: TGTGCCACCAGCCTGACAGGGGGCAGGGACGAGCAGTACTTC.

About this clonotype: A read error is likely, as this CDR3 ends without the conserved phenylalanine or tryptophan. Because the CDR3's place on the DNA is in doubt, the DNA is left out and the CDR3 is given as listed by TCRdb. The chain joins TRBV15 to TRBJ2-7. 15 amino acids form the CDR3, both terminal residues included. Germline V gene lookup returns CDR1 LNHNV and CDR2 YYDKDF (reference sequence). The CDR3 region is CATSREFQASYERYS.

This clonotype was recorded a few times. J is TRBJ2-7 and V is TRBV6-1; 7 nucleotides match TRBD2. Germline V gives CDR1 MNHNS, CDR2 SASEGT. There are 14 residues in the CDR3. The ends lost 3 bases at V and 2 bases at J; junction bases unmatched: 4. Here the CDR3 reads CASSDGGIAYEQYF. DNA for the CDR3: TGTGCCAGCAGTGACGGGGGGATTGCCTACGAGCAGTACTTC.

The chain joins TRBV10-3 to TRBJ1-1; D is unclear. Trimming shortened V by 0 bases and J by 5 bases, and 10 bases separated the two germline ends. Looked up from germline, CDR1 is ENHRY and CDR2 is SYGVKD. The CDR3 has 14 amino acids. This chain's CDR3 is CAISESKAGTEAFF. The CDR3 nucleotides are TGTGCCATCAGTGAGTCTAAGGCGGGTACTGAAGCTTTCTTT.

This clonotype was recorded at least ten times. J is TRBJ1-1 and V is TRBV5-4, with a weak D call TRBD1 (6 bases). The germline V gene has CDR1 SGHNT and CDR2 YYREEE (reference sequence). This CDR3 has 17 residues. Deletions cut 4 bases from V and 0 bases from J, with 19 bases between. The CDR3 loop reads CASSILAGTLVNTEAFF. The CDR3, as DNA: TGTGCCAGCAGCATACTGGCCGGGACACTGGTGAACACTGAAGCTTTCTTT.

The rearrangement links TRBV19 to TRBJ2-7; maybe TRBD1 (6 bases). The germline CDR1 and CDR2 sequences are LNHDA and SQIVND (reference sequence). Trimming stripped 5 bases from V and 1 base from J, with 9 bases between. The CDR3 totals 13 residues. CDR3 nucleotides: TGTGCCAGTAGTCTCGGACAGTCCTACGAGCAGTACTTC. It translates to CASSLGQSYEQYF.

Worth noting for this clonotype: A much larger clone lies a single base off, so this may be a read error. This chain joins TRBV11-3 and TRBJ2-7; the match to TRBD1 covers 10 bases. CDR1 and CDR2 (germline): SGHNT, YENEEA. V lost 6 bases, J lost 5 bases, and 4 bases stayed unmatched. The CDR3 has 13 amino acids. Here the CDR3 reads CASRTGQGNEQYF. The CDR3 nucleotides read TGTGCCAGCAGAACGGGACAGGGGAACGAGCAGTACTTC. The full variable domain, in which reference TRBV11-3 and TRBJ2-7 provide the parts outside the CDR3, is EAGVVQSPRYKIIEKKQPVAFWCNPISGHNTLYWYLQNLGQGPELLIRYENEEAVDDSQLPKDRFSAERLKGVDSTLKIQPAELGDSAVYLCASRTGQGNEQYFGPGTRLTVT.